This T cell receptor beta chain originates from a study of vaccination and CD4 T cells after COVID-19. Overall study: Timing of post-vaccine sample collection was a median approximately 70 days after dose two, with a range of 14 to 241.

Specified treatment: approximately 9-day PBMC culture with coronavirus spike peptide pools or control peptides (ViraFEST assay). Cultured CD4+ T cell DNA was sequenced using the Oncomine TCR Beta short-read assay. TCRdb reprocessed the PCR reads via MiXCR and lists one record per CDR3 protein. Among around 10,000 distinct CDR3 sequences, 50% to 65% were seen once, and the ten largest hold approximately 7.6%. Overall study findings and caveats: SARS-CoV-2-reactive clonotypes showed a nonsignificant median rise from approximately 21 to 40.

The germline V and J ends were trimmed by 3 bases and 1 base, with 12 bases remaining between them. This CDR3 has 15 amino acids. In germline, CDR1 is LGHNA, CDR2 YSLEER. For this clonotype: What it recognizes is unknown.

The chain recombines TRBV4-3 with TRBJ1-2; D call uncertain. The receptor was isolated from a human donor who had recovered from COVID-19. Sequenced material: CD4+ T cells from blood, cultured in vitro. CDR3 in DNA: TGCGCCAGCAGCCACCTCACGGGGTATAACTATGGCTACACCTTC. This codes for CASSHLTGYNYGYTF.